What follows are 5 T cell receptor beta chains derived from one specimen sequenced in a study of blood T cell repertoires in COVID-19. Profiling relied on immunoSEQ multiplex PCR, and the TCRdb table lists in-frame clones only, not all of them. This table holds some 240,000 clones, approximately 80% found once. The sample consisted of peripheral blood. The receptors here all came from a human donor in a cohort sampled during active COVID-19.

The V and J genes are TRBV28 and TRBJ2-1; 11 bases agree with TRBD1. The V and J ends lost 6 bases and 7 bases, in that order; junction bases with no gene match: 20. There are 19 residues in the CDR3. Germline V gene sequence: CDR1 MDHEN, CDR2 SYDVKM. CDR3 in amino acids: CASSSSRNLGQGALNEQFF. The CDR3 coding sequence is TGTGCCAGCAGCTCCTCGAGGAACCTCGGACAGGGGGCATTGAATGAGCAGTTCTTC.

Concerning this clone: Other DNA sequences in the same sample also yield this CDR3. The V gene is TRBV18, the J gene TRBJ1-1; D uncertain. The CDR3 has 12 residues. V was clipped by 2 bases and J by 5 bases, with 6 bases between them. Germline V gene data show CDR1 as KGHSH and CDR2 as LQKENI. The CDR3 nucleotides read TGTGCCAGCTCACCATCGGGGACTGAAGCTTTCTTT. It codes for CASSPSGTEAFF.

This CDR3 reads CASSEAGGSQPQHF. CDR3 coding DNA: TGTGCCAGCAGTGAAGCGGGCGGGTCTCAGCCCCAGCATTTT. This sequence joins TRBV6-1 and TRBJ1-5; D unclear. V gave up 0 bases and J gave up 6 bases, with 9 bases separating them. Germline CDR1 MNHNS, CDR2 SASEGT. This CDR3 is 14 amino acids long.

V gene TRBV9 combines with J gene TRBJ2-2; TRBD1 agrees at 12 bases. CDR1 is SGDLS, CDR2 YYNGEE, per germline. The V segment lost 4 bases and the J segment 7 bases; nucleotides outside the gene matches: 11. CDR3 length: 17 amino acids. CDR3: CASSPSGTGGAGGELFF. The CDR3 DNA follows: TGTGCCAGCAGCCCCTCCGGGACAGGGGGCGCAGGCGGGGAGCTGTTTTTT. The entire variable domain, with the rest obtained from reference TRBV9 and TRBJ2-2, is as follows: DSGVTQTPKHLITATGQRVTLRCSPRSGDLSVYWYQQSLDQGLQFLIQYYNGEERAKGNILERFSAQQFPDLHSELNLSSLELGDSALYFCASSPSGTGGAGGELFFGEGSRLTVL.

This rearrangement joins TRBV6-2 or TRBV6-3 to TRBJ2-2; 8 bases line up with TRBD1. Germline-derived CDR1 and CDR2 are MNHEY and SVGEGT. The CDR3 runs 15 residues. V lost 2 bases, J lost 7 bases, and 6 bases stayed unmatched. The CDR3, as DNA: TGTGCCAGCAGTTACACCAGGGGGCGCGTCGGGGAGCTGTTTTTT. Encoded protein: CASSYTRGRVGELFF.